These 6 T cell receptor beta chains share one sample of origin, sequenced in a study of blood T cell repertoires in COVID-19. Profiling relied on immunoSEQ multiplex PCR, and the TCRdb table lists in-frame clones only, not all of them. The sample has over 250,000 clones, around 90% seen once. Sequencing input: peripheral blood. The receptors come from a man between 45 and 60 years old with acute or convalescent COVID-19.

This clone was detected only once. J is TRBJ2-1 and V is TRBV5-6, with TRBD1 identical over 7 bases. The junction had 4 bases not matched to a gene; V was cut back by 1 base and J by 3 bases. Germline V gives CDR1 SGHDT, CDR2 YYEEEE. This CDR3 contains 15 residues. Here the CDR3 reads CASSLQRGHYNEQFF. In DNA form, the CDR3 reads TGTGCCAGCAGCTTGCAAAGGGGGCACTACAATGAGCAGTTCTTC.

The chain employs TRBV4-1 and TRBJ1-1; D ambiguous. CDR3 length: 14 amino acids. Germline V CDR1 and CDR2: MGHRA, YSYEKL. The ends were cut back, 1 base at V and 3 bases at J, with 9 bases in the middle. In DNA, the CDR3 is TGCGCCAGCAGCCAAGGGAGGGAGTACACTGAAGCTTTCTTT. This sequence encodes CASSQGREYTEAFF.

The chain couples TRBV27 to TRBJ1-1; D gene ambiguous. Germline CDR1 is MNHEY and CDR2 is SMNVEV (reference sequence). The CDR3 runs to 14 residues. Deletions cut 2 bases from V and 1 base from J, with 8 bases between. The CDR3 spells CASSLSGPNTEAFF. CDR3 coding DNA: TGTGCCAGCAGTTTAAGCGGCCCGAACACTGAAGCTTTCTTT.

The gene calls are TRBV2 and TRBJ2-1; maybe TRBD2 (5 bases). The V and J ends lost 1 base and 15 bases respectively, with 10 bases between them. The germline V gene encodes CDR1 SNHLY and CDR2 FYNNEI. The CDR3 has 11 amino acids. In DNA form, the CDR3 reads TGTGCCAGCAGTGAAGGGACTCCCGCGTTCTTC. Residues: CASSEGTPAFF.

The V gene is TRBV5-1, the J gene TRBJ2-1, with 8 bases matching TRBD2. The CDR3 is made up of 15 amino acids. V lost 3 bases to trimming and J lost 2 bases; unmatched junction nucleotides: 4. The germline CDR1 and CDR2 sequences are SGHRS and YFSETQ. CDR3 sequence: CASSSASGPYNEQFF. CDR3 bases: TGCGCCAGCAGCTCAGCTAGCGGGCCCTACAATGAGCAGTTCTTC.

The chain uses TRBV21-1 and TRBJ1-1. TRBV21-1 is flagged as a pseudogene. The CDR3 totals 17 residues. The CDR3 region is CASSVTGRAFMNTEAFF. CDR3 in DNA: TGTGCCAGCAGCGTAACAGGGAGGGCTTTTATGAACACTGAAGCTTTCTTT.